This TCR beta chain was observed in a study of blood T cell repertoires in COVID-19. Germline CDR1 SEHNR, CDR2 FQNEAQ (reference sequence). This CDR3 is built from 16 residues. Trimming cost V 5 bases and J 1 base; bases outside gene matches: 4. Clones were read by immunoSEQ multiplex PCR, and TCRdb kept only the in-frame ones, dropping some. The sample includes approximately 210,000 clones, 83% of them seen just once. The V and J genes are TRBV7-9 and TRBJ2-5, with 13 bases that match TRBD2. The TCR originated in a woman aged 40-49 years with active or convalescent COVID-19. The source material was peripheral blood. CDR3: CASSPRLAGGQETQYF. CDR3 coding DNA: TGTGCCAGCAGCCCCAGACTAGCGGGAGGCCAAGAGACCCAGTACTTC. The full variable domain, completed using reference TRBV7-9 and TRBJ2-5, is DTGVSQNPRHKITKRGQNVTFRCDPISEHNRLYWYRQTLGQGPEFLTYFQNEAQLEKSRLLSDRFSAERPKGSFSTLEIQRTEQGDSAMYLCASSPRLAGGQETQYFGPGTRLLVL.